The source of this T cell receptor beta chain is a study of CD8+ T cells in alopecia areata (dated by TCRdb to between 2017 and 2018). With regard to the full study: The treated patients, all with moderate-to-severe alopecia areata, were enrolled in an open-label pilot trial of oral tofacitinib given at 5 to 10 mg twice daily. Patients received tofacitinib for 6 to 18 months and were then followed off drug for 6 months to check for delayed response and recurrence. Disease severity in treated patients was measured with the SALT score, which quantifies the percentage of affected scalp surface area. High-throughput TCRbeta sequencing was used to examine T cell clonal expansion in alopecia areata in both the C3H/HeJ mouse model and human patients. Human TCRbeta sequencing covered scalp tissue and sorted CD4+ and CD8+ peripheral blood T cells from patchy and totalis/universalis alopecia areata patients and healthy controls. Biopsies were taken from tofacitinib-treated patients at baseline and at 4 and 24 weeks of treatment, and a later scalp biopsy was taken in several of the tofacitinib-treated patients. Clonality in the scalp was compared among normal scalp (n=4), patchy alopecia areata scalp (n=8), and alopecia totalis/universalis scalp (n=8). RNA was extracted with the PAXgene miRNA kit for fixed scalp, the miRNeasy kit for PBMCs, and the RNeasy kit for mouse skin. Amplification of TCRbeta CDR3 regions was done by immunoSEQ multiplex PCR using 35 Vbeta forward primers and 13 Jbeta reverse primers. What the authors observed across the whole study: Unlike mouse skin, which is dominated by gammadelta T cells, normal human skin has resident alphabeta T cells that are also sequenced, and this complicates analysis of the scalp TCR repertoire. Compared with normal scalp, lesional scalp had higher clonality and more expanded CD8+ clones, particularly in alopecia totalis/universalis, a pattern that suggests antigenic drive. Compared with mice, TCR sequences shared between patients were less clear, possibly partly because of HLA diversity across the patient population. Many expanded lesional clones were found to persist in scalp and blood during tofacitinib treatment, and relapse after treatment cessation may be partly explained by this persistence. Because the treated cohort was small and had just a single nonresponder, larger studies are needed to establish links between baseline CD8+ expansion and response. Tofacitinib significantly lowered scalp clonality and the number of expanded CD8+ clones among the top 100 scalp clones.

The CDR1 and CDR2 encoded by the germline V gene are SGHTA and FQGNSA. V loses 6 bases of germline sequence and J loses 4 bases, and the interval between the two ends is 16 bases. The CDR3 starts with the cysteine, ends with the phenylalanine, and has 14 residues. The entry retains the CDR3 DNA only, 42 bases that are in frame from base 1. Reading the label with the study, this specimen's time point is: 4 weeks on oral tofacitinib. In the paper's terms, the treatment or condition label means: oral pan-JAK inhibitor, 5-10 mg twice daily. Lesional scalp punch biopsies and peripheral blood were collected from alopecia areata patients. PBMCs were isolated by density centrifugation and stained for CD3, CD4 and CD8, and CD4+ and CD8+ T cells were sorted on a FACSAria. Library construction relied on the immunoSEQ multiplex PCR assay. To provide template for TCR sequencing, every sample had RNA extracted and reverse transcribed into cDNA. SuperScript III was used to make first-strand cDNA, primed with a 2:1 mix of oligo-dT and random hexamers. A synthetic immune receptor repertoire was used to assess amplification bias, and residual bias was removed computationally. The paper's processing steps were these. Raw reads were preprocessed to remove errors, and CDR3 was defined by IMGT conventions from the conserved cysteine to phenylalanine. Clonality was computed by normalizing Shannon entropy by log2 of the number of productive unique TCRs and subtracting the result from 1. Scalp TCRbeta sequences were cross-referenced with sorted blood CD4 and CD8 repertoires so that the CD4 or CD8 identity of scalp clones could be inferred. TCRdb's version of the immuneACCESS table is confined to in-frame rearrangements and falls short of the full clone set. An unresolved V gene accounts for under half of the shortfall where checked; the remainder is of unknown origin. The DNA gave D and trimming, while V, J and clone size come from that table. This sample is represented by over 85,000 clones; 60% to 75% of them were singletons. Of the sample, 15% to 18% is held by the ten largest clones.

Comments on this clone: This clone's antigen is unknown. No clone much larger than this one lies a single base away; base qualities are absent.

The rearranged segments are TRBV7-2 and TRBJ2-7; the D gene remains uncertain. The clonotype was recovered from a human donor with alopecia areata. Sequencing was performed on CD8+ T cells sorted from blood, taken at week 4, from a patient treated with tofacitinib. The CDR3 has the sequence CASRGQDLTYEQYF. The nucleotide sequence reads TGTGCCAGCAGGGGCCAGGACCTAACTTACGAGCAGTACTTC.